The source of this T cell receptor beta chain is a study of blood T cell repertoires in COVID-19. Study-wide background: Acute and convalescent COVID-19 specimens originated in the United States, Italy and Spain. Sources were T cells, B-cell-depleted T cells, or PBMCs; the material itself was cDNA or gDNA.

The length of the CDR3 is 11 residues. Germline CDR1 SGHTA, CDR2 FQGNSA. Trimming took off 3 bases at V and 4 bases at J, with 4 bases between the two ends. Source study methods: Researchers report that nucleated cell counts were estimated from reference gene primer amplification. Profiled with immunoSEQ multiplex PCR; TCRdb holds only in-frame clones, not every one. D and trimming come from the DNA, and the V and J calls and clone size come from that table. This table holds 250,000 to 300,000 clones, roughly 90% found once. This receptor was taken from a man aged 30 to 39 with active or convalescent COVID-19. The V gene is TRBV7-2, the J gene TRBJ2-7; D not resolved. The source material was peripheral blood. CDR3 protein: CASSFEYEQYF. The CDR3 DNA reads TGTGCCAGCAGCTTTGAGTACGAGCAGTACTTC.